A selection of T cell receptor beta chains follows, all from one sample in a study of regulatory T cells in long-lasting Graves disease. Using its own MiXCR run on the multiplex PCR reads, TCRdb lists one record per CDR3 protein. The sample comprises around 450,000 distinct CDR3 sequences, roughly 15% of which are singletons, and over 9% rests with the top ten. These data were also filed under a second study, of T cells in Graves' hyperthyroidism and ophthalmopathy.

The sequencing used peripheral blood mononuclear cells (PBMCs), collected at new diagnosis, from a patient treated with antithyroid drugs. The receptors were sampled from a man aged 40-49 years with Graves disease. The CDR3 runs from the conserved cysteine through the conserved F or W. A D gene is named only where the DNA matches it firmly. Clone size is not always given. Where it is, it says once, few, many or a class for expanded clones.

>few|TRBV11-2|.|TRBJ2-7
TGTGCCAGCAGCCTAGAAAATGCCGGAAACGAGCAGTACTTC
CASSLENAGNEQYF
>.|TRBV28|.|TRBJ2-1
.
CASSLRDYYEQYFGPGGQYNEQFF
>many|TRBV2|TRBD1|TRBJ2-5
TGTGCCAGCATATGGGACAGGGGTTTGAGCCAAGAGACCCAGTACTTC
CASIWDRGLSQETQYF
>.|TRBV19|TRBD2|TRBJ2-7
TGTGCCACCTCGACTAGCGGGAGTTACGAGCAGTACTTC
CATSTSGSYEQYF
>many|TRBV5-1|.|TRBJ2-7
TGCGCCAGCAGCTTGGCCACCAGTTTCAACGAGCAGTACTTC
CASSLATSFNEQYF
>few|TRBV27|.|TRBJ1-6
TGTGCCAGCAAACAAACCGGACGGACTAATTCACCCCTCCACTTT
CASKQTGRTNSPLHF
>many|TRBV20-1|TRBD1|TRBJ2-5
TGCAGTGCTAGACCCCGGGGACAGGCCGGGTGGACCCAGTACTTC
CSARPRGQAGWTQYF
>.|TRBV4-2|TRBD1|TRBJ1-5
TGTGCCAGCAGCCAAGATAGTCAGGGGGCGGTTCAGCCCCAGCATTTT
CASSQDSQGAVQPQHF
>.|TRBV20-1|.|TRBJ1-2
TGCAGTGCATACAGGCTCTATGGCTACACCTTC
CSAYRLYGYTF
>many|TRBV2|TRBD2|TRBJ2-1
TGTGCCAGCACGTCGGCCGTACTAGCGGGAGTCTACAATGAGCAGTTCTTC
CASTSAVLAGVYNEQFF
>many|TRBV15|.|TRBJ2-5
TGTGCCACCAGCAGAGCCCTATCAGGGCCAGAGACCCAGTACTTC
CATSRALSGPETQYF
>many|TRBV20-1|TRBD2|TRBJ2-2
TGCGCCCAGGAGCGGGAGCCCACCGGGGAGCTGTTTTTT
CAQEREPTGELFF
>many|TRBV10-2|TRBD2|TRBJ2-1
TGCGCCAGCAGTGAGGTAGCGGGAATTGGCGATGAGCAGTTCTTC
CASSEVAGIGDEQFF
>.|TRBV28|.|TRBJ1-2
TGTGCCAGCAGTCCATCCGGGGGCAGGGGCTACACCTTC
CASSPSGGRGYTF
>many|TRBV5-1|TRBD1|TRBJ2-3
TGCGCCAGCAGCCCGGACAAACACGGGCTCCGGGCCCAGGGGGCAGATACGCAGTATTTT
CASSPDKHGLRAQGADTQYF
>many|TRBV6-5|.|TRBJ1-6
TGTGCCAGCAGTTACCGCGAGGGGGATTCACCCCTCCACTTT
CASSYREGDSPLHF
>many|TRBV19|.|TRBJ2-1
TGTGCCAGTAGTATGGTAAGCGGTAAGCAGTTCTTC
CASSMVSGKQFF
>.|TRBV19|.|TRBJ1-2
TGTGCCAGTAGTATTAGCGGGACTGACCCTTATGGCTACACCTTC
CASSISGTDPYGYTF
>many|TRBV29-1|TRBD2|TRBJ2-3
TGCAGCGTTGATCCGGGAGGGGGAGATACGCAGTATTTT
CSVDPGGGDTQYF
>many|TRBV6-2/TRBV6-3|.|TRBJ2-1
TGTGCCAGCACCGTCCAGGGAAACAGTTTCGATGAGCAGTTCTTC
CASTVQGNSFDEQFF
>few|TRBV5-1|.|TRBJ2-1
TGCGCCAGCAGCGAACTGGGGTCTCAGGTATTGTACTACAATGAGCAGTTCTTC
CASSELGSQVLYYNEQFF
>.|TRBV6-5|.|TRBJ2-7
TGTGCCAGCAGTTACTCGAGCAACTACCACTACGAGCAGTACTTC
CASSYSSNYHYEQYF